This TCR beta chain was documented in a study of blood T cells in healthy people across ages. CDR1 is MNHEY, CDR2 SVGEGT, per germline. V was shortened by 2 bases and J by 1 base, with 9 bases between the two germline ends. This CDR3 has 15 amino acids. Primers used in a second PCR of roughly 7 to 12 cycles were a sample-barcoded 5' primer and a J-beta primer mix. TCRdb re-called the 5' RACE reads with MiXCR, one entry per CDR3 protein. Here the sample spans 800,000 or so distinct CDR3 sequences, roughly 25% being singletons. Regarding the study as a whole: Since the PBMCs were unsorted, naive and antigen-experienced cells could not be conclusively compared.

This clonotype occurred a few times. Antigen: not known. A further study also used this sample, focusing on T cells of mothers and their children. That report adds: For related and unrelated pairs alike, thymic selection shapes TCR recombination output similarly. Mothers and children who were related shared slightly more overlap than unrelated pairs, but not significantly more.

The specimen sequenced was blood. This TCR came from a boy younger than 18 in good health. The V call is TRBV6-2 or TRBV6-3, the J call TRBJ1-5; D ambiguous. CDR3 in amino acids: CASSYVYGSNQPQHF. In DNA, the CDR3 is TGTGCCAGCAGTTACGTGTATGGAAGCAATCAGCCCCAGCATTTT.